The clone carrying this TCR beta chain came up many times. This specimen comes from a study of neurological immune-mediated disorders. V lost 1 base to trimming and J lost 3 bases; unmatched junction nucleotides: 2. The CDR3 has 14 residues. CDR1 and CDR2 from the germline V gene are SGHRS and YFSETQ. Via MiXCR, TCRdb re-called the 5' RACE reads, giving one row per CDR3 protein. The table has 20,000 or so distinct CDR3 sequences, approximately 15% seen once. This receptor was taken from a female donor with HTLV-1-associated myelopathy (HAM/TSP). The V call is TRBV5-1, the J call TRBJ1-1; 8 bases align to TRBD1. Specimen: PBMCs. CDR3 loop: CASSLSGGYTEAFF. The CDR3, as DNA: TGCGCCAGCAGCTTGTCAGGGGGCTACACTGAAGCTTTCTTT.